This is a list of T cell receptor beta chains from one sample in a study of chemoradiotherapy in HPV16-positive cancers. The table came from immunoSEQ multiplex PCR; TCRdb's copy has only in-frame clones and leaves some out. The sample has more than 35,000 clones, approximately 73% seen once; the top ten hold around 5.2%. The sample consisted of blood, taken from a patient who underwent chemoradiotherapy. These receptor sequences come from a human donor with HPV-associated anogenital cancer. Each CDR3 is given with its conserved first and last residue. D genes are given only for firm matches. A clone size is listed for some rows: how often the clone was seen (once, few, many), or a class if it is expanded.

>TRBJ1-5|-|TRBV2|-
CASIGTLNGNQPQHF
TGTGCCAGCATTGGGACACTGAATGGCAATCAGCCCCAGCATTTT
>TRBJ2-5|-|TRBV6-5|TRBD1
CASSYSSGGGETQYF
TGTGCCAGCAGTTACTCGTCAGGGGGTGGGGAGACCCAGTACTTC
>TRBJ1-2|-|TRBV19|TRBD1
CASWGQGPYGYTF
TGTGCCAGCTGGGGACAGGGACCCTATGGCTACACCTTC
>TRBJ2-3|once|TRBV15|TRBD2
CATSGSERGGHTDTQYF
TGTGCCACCAGCGGTTCCGAGCGGGGGGGCCACACAGATACGCAGTATTTT
>TRBJ1-2|few|TRBV6-5|TRBD1
CASRGQDHNYGYTF
TGTGCCAGCAGGGGACAGGATCATAACTATGGCTACACCTTC
>TRBJ2-7|once|TRBV14|-
CASSHEWAGSEQYF
TGTGCCAGCAGCCACGAGTGGGCGGGGTCCGAGCAGTACTTC
>TRBJ1-1|-|TRBV27|-
CASSLSGGLPEAFF
TGTGCCAGCAGTTTATCAGGGGGGTTACCTGAAGCTTTCTTT
>TRBJ1-3|-|TRBV4-1|TRBD1
CASSPGGAGNTIYF
TGCGCCAGCAGCCCAGGGGGCGCTGGGAACACCATATATTTT
>TRBJ1-2|-|TRBV7-9|-
CASSLVGTPYGYTF
TGTGCCAGCAGCTTAGTAGGGACCCCCTATGGCTACACCTTC
>TRBJ1-4|-|TRBV6-6|TRBD1
CATTNIGQGGEKLFF
TGTGCCACCACAAATATCGGACAGGGAGGCGAAAAACTGTTTTTT
>TRBJ1-2|-|TRBV18|-
CASSPPAGDGYTF
TGTGCCAGCTCACCACCGGCAGGGGATGGCTACACCTTC
>TRBJ2-1|once|TRBV13|TRBD2
CASSLGTSGGNEQFF
TGTGCCAGCAGCTTAGGGACTAGCGGGGGCAATGAGCAGTTCTTC
>TRBJ1-1|-|TRBV2|-
CASSGVTTEAFF
TGTGCCAGCAGTGGCGTGACGACTGAAGCTTTCTTT
>TRBJ1-1|-|TRBV5-1|-
CASSPSLGAPNTEAFF
TGCGCCAGCAGCCCCTCTCTAGGGGCCCCGAACACTGAAGCTTTCTTT
>TRBJ1-1|-|TRBV19|-
CASSTSNRRNTEAFF
TGTGCCAGTAGTACCTCAAACAGGAGGAACACTGAAGCTTTCTTT
>TRBJ2-2|-|TRBV5-1|-
CARPPDPGIGGELFF
TGCGCCAGACCCCCCGATCCTGGGATTGGCGGGGAGCTGTTTTTT
>TRBJ1-3|-|TRBV5-5|-
CASSLGGATTGNTIYF
TGTGCCAGCAGCTTGGGAGGAGCTACAACTGGAAACACCATATATTTT
>TRBJ1-3|-|TRBV14|-
CASSPHGGLGNTIYF
TGTGCCAGCAGCCCCCACGGGGGGCTTGGAAACACCATATATTTT
>TRBJ1-2|-|TRBV27|-
CASSLEGGGYTF
TGTGCCAGCAGTTTAGAGGGCGGTGGCTACACCTTC
>TRBJ1-1|-|TRBV5-4|-
CASSLDGGRTNTEAFF
TGTGCCAGCAGCTTGGACGGGGGGAGGACGAACACTGAAGCTTTCTTT
>TRBJ2-7|-|TRBV30|-
CAWSPSSYEQYF
TGTGCCTGGAGCCCTAGCTCCTACGAGCAGTACTTC
>TRBJ2-7|-|TRBV11-2|-
CASSGLAMYSSYEQYF
TGTGCCAGCAGCGGGCTGGCGATGTACAGCTCCTACGAGCAGTACTTC
>TRBJ1-3|once|TRBV18|-
CASSPPTSSGNTIYF
TGTGCCAGCTCACCCCCCACTAGCTCTGGAAACACCATATATTTT
>TRBJ2-3|-|TRBV11-2|TRBD2
CASSLVSGGITDTQYF
TGTGCCAGCAGCTTAGTTAGCGGGGGGATCACAGATACGCAGTATTTT
>TRBJ2-2|once|TRBV11-2|-
CASSPGRVNTGELFF
TGTGCCAGCAGCCCGGGACGGGTGAACACCGGGGAGCTGTTTTTT
>TRBJ2-6|-|TRBV7-2|-
CASSFAGANVLTF
TGTGCCAGCAGCTTTGCTGGGGCCAACGTCCTGACTTTC